This T cell receptor (beta chain) was obtained from a study of vaccination and CD4 T cells after COVID-19. Study-level background: The stimulating agents, overlapping spike peptides, came from SARS-CoV-2, HCoV-NL63, HCoV-OC43 and HCoV-229E.

A few counts support this clonotype. Its antigen is as yet unknown. Treatment denoted: approximately nine-day PBMC culture with coronavirus spike peptide pools or control peptides (ViraFEST assay). Sequenced with the Oncomine TCR Beta short-read assay was DNA taken from cultured CD4+ T cells. TCRdb ran MiXCR on the PCR reads and lists one entry per CDR3 protein. The repertoire holds 14,000 to 15,000 distinct CDR3 sequences, with about 50% as singletons. The CDR3 runs 15 residues. The sequenced sample was CD4+ T cells from blood, cultured in vitro. The rearrangement uses TRBV21-1 and TRBJ2-3; the table's D call, TRBD1, has no DNA check behind it. TRBV21-1 is a listed pseudogene. This TCR was sampled from a human donor who had recovered from COVID-19. For the CDR3, the DNA is TGTGCCAGCAACCCGGACAGGGGACTCACAGATACGCAGTATTTT. It encodes CASNPDRGLTDTQYF.